These 14 T cell receptor beta chains share one sample of origin, sequenced in a study of Ad26.COV2.S vaccination and SARS-CoV-2 variants. Repertoires were generated with immunoSEQ multiplex PCR, while TCRdb's copy carries only in-frame clones and drops some. The sample has some 45,000 clones, around 83% seen once. The sequences come from peripheral blood, collected after recovery from COVID-19. The source of these receptors is a human donor who had recovered from COVID-19.

This chain joins TRBV5-5 and TRBJ1-1; D gene unclear. Germline CDR1 and CDR2: SGHKS and YYEKEE (reference sequence). This CDR3 is built from 13 residues. The germline V and J ends were trimmed by 1 base and 3 bases, with 7 bases remaining between them. The chain's CDR3 is CASSLRADTEAFF. CDR3 bases: TGTGCCAGCAGCTTGAGAGCGGACACTGAAGCTTTCTTT.

The rearrangement joins TRBV7-2 to TRBJ1-3; 9 bases are a match to TRBD1. This CDR3 spans 14 amino acids. The ends lost 5 bases at V and 4 bases at J; junction bases unmatched: 3. The germline CDR1 and CDR2 sequences are SGHTA and FQGNSA. In DNA form, the CDR3 reads TGTGCCAGCAGCCTCGGGACAGGGGGAAACACCATATATTTT. This sequence encodes CASSLGTGGNTIYF.

V gene TRBV10-1 combines with J gene TRBJ2-3; TRBD1 matches at 9 bases. With V trimmed by 8 bases and J by 1 base, 1 base remained unmatched. The CDR3 sequence is 13 residues long. CDR1 is WNHNN, CDR2 SYGVQD, per germline (reference sequence). The CDR3 region is CASRDRGTDTQYF. The DNA of the CDR3 is TGCGCCAGCCGGGACAGGGGCACAGATACGCAGTATTTT.

This chain joins TRBV5-1 and TRBJ1-1, with a weak D call TRBD1 (6 bases). Germline lookup yields CDR1 SGHRS and CDR2 YFSETQ. V was shortened by 3 bases and J by 0 bases, with 9 bases between the two germline ends. The CDR3 has 14 amino acids. The CDR3 nucleotides are TGCGCCAGCAGCTCGGACAGATTGAACACTGAAGCTTTCTTT. Its protein product is CASSSDRLNTEAFF. The full variable domain, with the rest looked up from reference TRBV5-1 and TRBJ1-1, is KAGVTQTPRYLIKTRGQQVTLSCSPISGHRSVSWYQQTPGQGLQFLFEYFSETQRNKGNFPGRFSGRQFSNSRSEMNVSTLELGDSALYLCASSSDRLNTEAFFGQGTRLTVV.

This chain connects TRBV5-1 to TRBJ2-7; D is uncertain. CDR1 SGHRS and CDR2 YFSETQ come from the germline V gene. The ends were cut back, 2 bases at V and 3 bases at J, with 9 bases in the middle. CDR3 size: 13 residues. This CDR3 reads CASSLVGIYEQYF. CDR3 DNA: TGCGCCAGCAGCTTAGTAGGCATCTACGAGCAGTACTTC.

This chain uses TRBV30 with TRBJ2-7, with 10 bases fitting TRBD1. Germline lookup yields CDR1 GTSNPN and CDR2 SVGIG (reference sequence). V gave up 4 bases and J gave up 3 bases; unmatched junction bases: 3. This CDR3 contains 13 residues. The CDR3 nucleotides read TGTGCCTGGAAGACAGGGGGCATCTACGAGCAGTACTTC. Protein product: CAWKTGGIYEQYF.

This clone is a singleton in its sample. Additional DNA sequences in this sample encode the identical CDR3. The V and J genes are TRBV19 and TRBJ1-4, with 8 bases matching TRBD1. Per the germline V gene, CDR1 is LNHDA and CDR2 is SQIVND (reference sequence). This CDR3 region has 15 residues. The trim removed 0 bases at V and 6 bases at J, leaving 3 bases unmatched. Here the CDR3 reads CASSIDRGPDEKLFF. The CDR3 DNA is TGTGCCAGTAGTATAGACAGGGGGCCGGATGAAAAACTGTTTTTT.

The chain combines TRBV5-1 with TRBJ2-7, with D uncertain. Germline V lookup: CDR1 SGHRS, CDR2 YFSETQ. CDR3 length: 16 residues. The V end was cut by 6 bases, the J end by 4 bases, with 23 bases between. The chain's CDR3 is CASNRALSGLGYEQYF. The CDR3 nucleotides read TGCGCCAGCAACCGGGCCCTTAGTGGCTTAGGTTACGAGCAGTACTTC.

The chain is built from TRBV19 and TRBJ1-2, with 9 bases aligning to TRBD1. Per germline, CDR1 LNHDA and CDR2 SQIVND (reference sequence). The CDR3 is 16 residues long. Trimming removed 5 bases from V and 2 bases from J; junction bases left unmatched: 9. The CDR3 DNA is TGTGCCAGTAGTCCCCAACCCGGGACAGGGAACTATGGCTACACCTTC. Amino acids: CASSPQPGTGNYGYTF.

The chain has TRBV12-3 or TRBV12-4 and TRBJ2-5; D call uncertain. V gave up 0 bases and J gave up 5 bases, with 4 bases separating them. The CDR3 has 12 residues. This CDR3 reads CASSLAPETQYF. The CDR3 DNA is TGTGCCAGCAGTTTAGCGCCGGAGACCCAGTACTTC.

The chain has TRBV6-2 or TRBV6-3 and TRBJ2-1; 8 bases map to TRBD2. Germline loops: CDR1 MNHEY, CDR2 SVGEGT. V lost 6 bases and J lost 5; bases outside the gene matches: 9. This CDR3 has 15 amino acids. DNA of the CDR3: TGTGCCAGCAGCCCGGTAGAGCGGGAGCACAATGAGCAGTTCTTC. This translates into CASSPVEREHNEQFF.

The V and J genes are TRBV15 and TRBJ2-3; D remains unclear. This CDR3 comprises 14 residues. Deletions cut 1 base from V and 2 bases from J, with 7 bases between. Germline V gives CDR1 LNHNV, CDR2 YYDKDF (reference sequence). CDR3 sequence (DNA): TGTGCCACCAGCAGAGCCGGAGACACAGATACGCAGTATTTT. Its translation is CATSRAGDTDTQYF.

This sequence joins TRBV9 and TRBJ2-1; possibly TRBD2 for D (5 bases). Germline CDR1 and CDR2: SGDLS and YYNGEE. The CDR3 contains 15 residues. V lost 0 bases to trimming and J lost 6 bases, with 13 bases between them. The CDR3 DNA sequence: TGTGCCAGCAGCGTAGGGAGGTCGTGGGGCAATGAGCAGTTCTTC. Residues: CASSVGRSWGNEQFF.

The CDR3 DNA reads as TGTGCCAGCAGTGCCTCTAGCCTGTCGGATACGCAGTATTTT. Translated: CASSASSLSDTQYF. This chain connects TRBV6-4 to TRBJ2-3; D is perhaps TRBD2 (5 bases). Germline CDR1 reads MRHNA; CDR2 reads SNTAGT. V was pared by 4 bases and J by 6 bases, with 14 bases between. There are 14 residues in the CDR3.